This TCR beta chain was documented in a study of cytomegalovirus exposure and HLA in healthy donors. The PCR ran on 60 Vbeta and 13 Jbeta primers. Clones were sequenced by immunoSEQ multiplex PCR, and TCRdb holds only the in-frame ones, with some missing. The sample has 80,000 to 100,000 clones, and its top ten clones hold about 0.5%. The germline V gene has CDR1 SGDLS and CDR2 YYNGEE. The CDR3 consists of 15 residues. The germline V and J ends were trimmed by 5 bases and 0 bases, with 13 bases remaining between them. This sequence was found in a man aged 50-59 years in good health and CMV-seronegative. The chain joins TRBV9 to TRBJ2-3; the D gene is possibly TRBD1 (6 bases). The sequenced sample consisted of PBMCs. In nucleotides, the CDR3 is TGTGCCAGCAGTCTCCAGGGGTCTAGCACAGATACGCAGTATTTT. Encoded protein: CASSLQGSSTDTQYF.